This T cell receptor beta chain was recovered during a study of blood T cell repertoires in COVID-19. This CDR3 is 16 amino acids long. V gave up 0 bases and J gave up 5 bases, with 14 bases separating them. Germline V gene lookup returns CDR1 SGHTA and CDR2 FQGNSA. Sequencing was performed with immunoSEQ multiplex PCR; in TCRdb, only in-frame clones are kept and a portion is missing. This repertoire shows under 300,000 clones, 86% found once; its top ten account for 6.2%. The J gene is TRBJ1-5, the V gene TRBV7-2; D may be TRBD1 (6 bases). The sample comprised peripheral blood. The TCR was taken from a man in his fifties or sixties with acute or convalescent COVID-19. The CDR3 DNA sequence: TGTGCCAGCAGCTTAGCGGCAGGGGCAGGGGATCAGCCCCAGCATTTT. This codes for CASSLAAGAGDQPQHF.